This T cell receptor (beta chain) was captured by sequencing in a study of shared clonotypes between healthy human individuals. The data were produced by immunoSEQ multiplex PCR, yet TCRdb's version contains in-frame clones alone and is incomplete. Of 2 million to 2.5 million clones in the sample, 90% to 95% were seen once. With regard to this clone: Distinct nucleotide sequences in the sample also encode this CDR3.

Adult donors, all healthy and HIV-negative, had no recent acute infections or vaccinations. Germline V gene lookup returns CDR1 SGHNT and CDR2 YYREEE (reference sequence). Trimming cost V 5 bases and J 1 base; bases outside gene matches: 5. There are 16 residues in the CDR3. The clonotype comes from a man younger than 35 in good health. Sequenced: naive CD4+ T cells sorted from blood. As for subset: CD45RA+ positively selected. J is TRBJ2-2 and V is TRBV5-4; 10 bases fit TRBD2. Here the CDR3 DNA reads TGTGCCAGCAGTACTGGACTAGCGGTGAACACCGGGGAGCTGTTTTTT. Protein product: CASSTGLAVNTGELFF.